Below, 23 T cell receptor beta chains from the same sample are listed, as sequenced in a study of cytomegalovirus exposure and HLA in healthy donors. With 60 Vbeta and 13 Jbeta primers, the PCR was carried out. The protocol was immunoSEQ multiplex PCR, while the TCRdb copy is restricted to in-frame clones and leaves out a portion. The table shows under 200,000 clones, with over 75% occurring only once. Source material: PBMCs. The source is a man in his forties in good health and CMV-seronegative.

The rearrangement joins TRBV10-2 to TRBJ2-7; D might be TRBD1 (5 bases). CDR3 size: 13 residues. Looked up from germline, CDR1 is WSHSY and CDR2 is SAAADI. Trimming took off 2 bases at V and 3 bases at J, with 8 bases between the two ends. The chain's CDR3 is CASSEGASYEQYF. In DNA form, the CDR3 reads TGCGCCAGCAGTGAGGGGGCTAGCTACGAGCAGTACTTC.

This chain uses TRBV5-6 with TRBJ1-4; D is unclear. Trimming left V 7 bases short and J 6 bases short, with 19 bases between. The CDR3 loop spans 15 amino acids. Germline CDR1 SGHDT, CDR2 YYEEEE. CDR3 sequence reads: CASGTPFARDEKLFF. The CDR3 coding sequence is TGTGCCAGCGGTACTCCATTCGCTCGTGATGAAAAACTGTTTTTT.

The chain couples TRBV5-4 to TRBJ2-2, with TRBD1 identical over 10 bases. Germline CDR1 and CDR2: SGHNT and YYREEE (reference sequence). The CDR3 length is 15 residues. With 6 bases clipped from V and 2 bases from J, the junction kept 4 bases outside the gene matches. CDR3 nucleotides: TGTGCCAGCATCCGACAGGGGGCCAACACCGGGGAGCTGTTTTTT. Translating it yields CASIRQGANTGELFF.

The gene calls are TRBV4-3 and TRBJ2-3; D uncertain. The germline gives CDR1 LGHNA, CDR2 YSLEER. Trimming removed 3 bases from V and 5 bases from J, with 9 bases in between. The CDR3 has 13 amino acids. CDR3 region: CASSQARRDTQYF. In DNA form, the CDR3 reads TGCGCCAGCAGCCAGGCTAGACGAGATACGCAGTATTTT.

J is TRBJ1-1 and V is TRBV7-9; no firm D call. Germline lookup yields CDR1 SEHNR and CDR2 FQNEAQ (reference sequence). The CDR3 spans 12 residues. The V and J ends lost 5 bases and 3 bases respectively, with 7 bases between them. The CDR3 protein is CASSPSDTEAFF. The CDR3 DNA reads TGTGCCAGCAGCCCCAGCGACACTGAAGCTTTCTTT.

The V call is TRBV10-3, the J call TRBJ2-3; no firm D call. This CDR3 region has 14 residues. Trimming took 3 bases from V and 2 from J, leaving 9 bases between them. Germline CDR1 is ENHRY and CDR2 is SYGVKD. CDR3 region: CAISESINTDTQYF. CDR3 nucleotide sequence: TGTGCCATCAGTGAATCCATCAACACAGATACGCAGTATTTT.

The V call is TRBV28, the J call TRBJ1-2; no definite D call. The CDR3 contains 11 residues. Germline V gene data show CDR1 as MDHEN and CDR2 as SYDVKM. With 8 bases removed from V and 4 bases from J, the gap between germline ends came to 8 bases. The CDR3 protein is CASLGSYGYTF. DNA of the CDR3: TGTGCCAGCCTCGGGAGCTATGGCTACACCTTC.

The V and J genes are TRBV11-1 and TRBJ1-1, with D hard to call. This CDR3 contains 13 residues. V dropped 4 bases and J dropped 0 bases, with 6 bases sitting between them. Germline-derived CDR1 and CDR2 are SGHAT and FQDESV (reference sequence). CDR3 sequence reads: CASSSTLNTEAFF. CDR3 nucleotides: TGTGCCAGCAGCTCGACACTGAACACTGAAGCTTTCTTT.

The CDR3 nucleotides are TGCGCCAGCGAGGGGGCCCGGAACACTGAAGCTTTCTTT. Translation: CASEGARNTEAFF. The V gene is TRBV5-1, the J gene TRBJ1-1; 7 nucleotides line up with TRBD1. This CDR3 spans 13 amino acids. The junction had 4 bases not matched to a gene; V was cut back by 7 bases and J by 1 base. Germline V gene data show CDR1 as SGHRS and CDR2 as YFSETQ.

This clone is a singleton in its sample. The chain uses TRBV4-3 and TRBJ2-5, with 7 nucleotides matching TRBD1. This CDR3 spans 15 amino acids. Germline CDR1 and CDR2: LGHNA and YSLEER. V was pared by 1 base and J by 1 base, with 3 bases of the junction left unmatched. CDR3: CASSQAGGPQETQYF. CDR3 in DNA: TGCGCCAGCAGCCAAGCAGGGGGACCCCAAGAGACCCAGTACTTC.

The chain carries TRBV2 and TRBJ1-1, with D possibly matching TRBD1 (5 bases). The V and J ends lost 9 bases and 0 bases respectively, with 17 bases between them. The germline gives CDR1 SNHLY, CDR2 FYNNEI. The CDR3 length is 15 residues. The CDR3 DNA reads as TGTGCCAGTACAGCTCAGACAGCCATGAACACTGAAGCTTTCTTT. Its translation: CASTAQTAMNTEAFF.

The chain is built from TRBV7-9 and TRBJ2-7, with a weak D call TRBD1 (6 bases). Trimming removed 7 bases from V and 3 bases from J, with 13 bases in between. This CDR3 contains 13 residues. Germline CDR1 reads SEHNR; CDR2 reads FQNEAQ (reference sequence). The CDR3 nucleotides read TGTGCCAGCATGGCAGGGGTCGACTACGAGCAGTACTTC. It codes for CASMAGVDYEQYF.

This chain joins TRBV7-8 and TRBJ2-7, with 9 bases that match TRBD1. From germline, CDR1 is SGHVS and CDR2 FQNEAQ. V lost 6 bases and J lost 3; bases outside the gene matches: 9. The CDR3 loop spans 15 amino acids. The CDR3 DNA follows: TGTGCCAGCAGTTCCCAATCGGGACAGGGCTACGAGCAGTACTTC. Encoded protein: CASSSQSGQGYEQYF.

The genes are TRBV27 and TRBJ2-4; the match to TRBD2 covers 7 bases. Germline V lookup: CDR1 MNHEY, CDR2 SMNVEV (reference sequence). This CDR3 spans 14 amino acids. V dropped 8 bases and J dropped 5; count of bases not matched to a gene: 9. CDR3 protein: CASQPRGLQNIQYF. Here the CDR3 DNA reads TGTGCCAGCCAGCCGCGGGGGTTACAAAACATTCAGTACTTC.

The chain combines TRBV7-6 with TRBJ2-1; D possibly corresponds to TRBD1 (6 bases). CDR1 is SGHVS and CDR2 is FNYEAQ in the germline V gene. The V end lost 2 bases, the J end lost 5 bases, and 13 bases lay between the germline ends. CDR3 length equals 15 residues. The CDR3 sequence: CASSLLWQGNNEQFF. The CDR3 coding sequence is TGTGCCAGCAGCTTACTATGGCAGGGGAACAATGAGCAGTTCTTC.

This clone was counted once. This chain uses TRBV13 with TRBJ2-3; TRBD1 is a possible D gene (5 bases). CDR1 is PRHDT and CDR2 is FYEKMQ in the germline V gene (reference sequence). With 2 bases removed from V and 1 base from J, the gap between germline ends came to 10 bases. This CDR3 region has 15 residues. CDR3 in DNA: TGTGCCAGCAGCTTAAAAGGGGCTCGCACAGATACGCAGTATTTT. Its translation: CASSLKGARTDTQYF.

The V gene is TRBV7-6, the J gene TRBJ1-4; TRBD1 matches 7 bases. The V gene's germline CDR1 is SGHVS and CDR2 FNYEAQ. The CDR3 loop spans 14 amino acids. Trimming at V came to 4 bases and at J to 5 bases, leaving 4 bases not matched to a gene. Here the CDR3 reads CASSSGTENEKLFF. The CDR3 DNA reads TGTGCCAGCAGCTCCGGGACAGAAAATGAAAAACTGTTTTTT.

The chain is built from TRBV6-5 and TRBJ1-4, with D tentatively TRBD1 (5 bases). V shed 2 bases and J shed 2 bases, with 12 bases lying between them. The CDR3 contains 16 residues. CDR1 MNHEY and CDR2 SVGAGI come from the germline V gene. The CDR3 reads CASSYVNRPTNEKLFF. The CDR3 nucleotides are TGTGCCAGCAGTTACGTGAACAGGCCTACTAATGAAAAACTGTTTTTT.

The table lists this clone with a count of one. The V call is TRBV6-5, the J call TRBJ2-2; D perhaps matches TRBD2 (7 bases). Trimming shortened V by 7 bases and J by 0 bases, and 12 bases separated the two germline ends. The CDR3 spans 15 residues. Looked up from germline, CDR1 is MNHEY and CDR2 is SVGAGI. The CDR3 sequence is CASTRGGANTGELFF. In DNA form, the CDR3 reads TGTGCCAGCACCCGAGGGGGGGCGAACACCGGGGAGCTGTTTTTT.

The CDR3 reads CASSFRVSGANVLTF. The CDR3 coding sequence is TGTGCCAGCAGCTTCCGGGTCTCTGGGGCCAACGTCCTGACTTTC. J is TRBJ2-6 and V is TRBV11-2; the D is unclear. The germline V and J ends were trimmed by 3 bases and 0 bases, with 6 bases remaining between them. The CDR3 is 15 amino acids. Germline CDR1 and CDR2: SGHAT and FQNNGV. Complete variable domain (other parts from reference TRBV11-2 and TRBJ2-6): EAGVAQSPRYKIIEKRQSVAFWCNPISGHATLYWYQQILGQGPKLLIQFQNNGVVDDSQLPKDRFSAERLKGVDSTLKIQPAKLEDSAVYLCASSFRVSGANVLTFGAGSRLTVL.

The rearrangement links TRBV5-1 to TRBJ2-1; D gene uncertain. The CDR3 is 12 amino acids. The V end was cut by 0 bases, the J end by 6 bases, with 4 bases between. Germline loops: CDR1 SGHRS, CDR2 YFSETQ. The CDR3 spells CASSLGVNEQFF. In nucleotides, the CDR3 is TGCGCCAGCAGCTTGGGCGTCAATGAGCAGTTCTTC.

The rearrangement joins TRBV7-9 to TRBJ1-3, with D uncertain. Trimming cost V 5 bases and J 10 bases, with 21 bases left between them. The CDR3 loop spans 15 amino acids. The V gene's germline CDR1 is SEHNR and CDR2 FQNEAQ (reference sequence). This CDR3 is CASSPGTNSPKTIYF. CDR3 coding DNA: TGTGCCAGCAGCCCCGGTACAAACAGTCCCAAGACCATATATTTT.

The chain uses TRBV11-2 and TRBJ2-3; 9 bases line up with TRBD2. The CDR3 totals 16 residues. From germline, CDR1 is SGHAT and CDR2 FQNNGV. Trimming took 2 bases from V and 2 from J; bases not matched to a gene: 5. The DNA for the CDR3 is TGTGCCAGCAGCTTACTTAGCGGGGGTTCCACAGATACGCAGTATTTT. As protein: CASSLLSGGSTDTQYF.